This TCR beta chain emerged from a study of blood T cell repertoires in COVID-19 (dated by TCRdb to the early 2020s). Study-wide context: Samples covering the acute and convalescent phases of COVID-19 were provided by collaborators in the United States, Italy and Spain. The material from the prospective study consisted of cDNA or gDNA derived from T cells, B-cell-depleted T cells, or PBMCs. The dataset comprised deeply sampled blood TCRbeta repertoires from subjects exposed to, actively infected with, or recovered from COVID-19. Samples were obtained from the ongoing ImmuneRACE study (first 160 participants) and from some 1,200 subjects provided by 6 global collaborators. The repertoires were made available in a free public database intended to serve as a resource for research on the immune response to SARS-CoV-2. Where HLA class I and class II types were available, the types were taken from metadata supplied by the sample provider, not from assay-based typing. A de-identified subject ID, COVID-19 status, age in years and sex were almost always included in the sample metadata.

V loses 6 bases at its end and J loses 4 bases; junction bases beyond the gene matches: 6. Reading the germline V gene gives CDR1 SNHLY and CDR2 FYNNEI. Including the terminal cysteine and phenylalanine, the CDR3 comprises 14 residues. Of all the DNA, just the CDR3 is kept, 42 bases in frame from base 1. In the prospective study, participants were about 18 to 89 years old, resided in approximately 22 geographic areas of the United States, and were enrolled through a virtual design. To assign participants to cohorts, the prospective study relied on clinical history that participants themselves reported in a screening survey and a study questionnaire. ImmuneRACE Cohort 3 recovered participants were defined by two consecutive negative NP/OP PCR tests, healthcare professional clearance, or symptom resolution. Each participant in the prospective study had whole blood, serum and a nasopharyngeal or oropharyngeal swab collected by mobile phlebotomists. Participants in the prospective study had the option to provide additional blood draws and questionnaires over a roughly 2-month period. Before DNA extraction, prospective study blood samples were shipped either frozen or at room temperature.

Findings and caveats that apply to the study as a whole: How much clinical and demographic metadata was included differed by source and by participant, and the metadata was provided uncurated.

TCRbeta CDR3 regions were amplified from genomic DNA by means of the immunoSEQ Assay, a bias-controlled multiplex PCR. From the authors' description of their analysis: The number of nucleated cells in each sample was estimated by amplification of reference gene primers within the assay. To quantify the absolute abundance of each unique TCRbeta CDR3 rearrangement, sequence reads were collapsed and filtered. Productive Simpson clonality was computed per sample as the square root of Simpson's diversity index over productive rearrangements. The clones in this table, taken by TCRdb from immuneACCESS, are in-frame only. Not every clone is retained; where verified, under half of the shortfall comes from an unresolved V gene, and the cause of the rest is unknown. V and J calls and clone size are given by that table; D and trimming were obtained from the DNA. This sample lists more than 400,000 clones; around 91% were detected once. 0.55% to 0.75% of the sample goes to the ten largest clones.

To note about this clone: Its antigen remains undetermined. The sample holds no much larger clone one base away, and base qualities are not on file.

The chain links TRBV2 with TRBJ1-5, with 7 bases matching TRBD1. The sample comprised PBMCs or T cells enriched from blood (not recorded which). This receptor was identified in a man younger than 35 who had recovered from COVID-19. The DNA is TGTGCCAGCAGCGACGACAGGGTAAATCAGCCCCAGCATTTT. This sequence encodes CASSDDRVNQPQHF. Extended through the reference TRBV2 and TRBJ1-5 proteins, this CDR3 yields the full variable domain: EPEVTQTPSHQVTQMGQEVILRCVPISNHLYFYWYRQILGQKVEFLVSFYNNEISEKSEIFDDQFSVERPDGSNFTLKIRSTKLEDSAMYFCASSDDRVNQPQHFGDGTRLSIL.